The 5 T cell receptor beta chains reported below all come from one sample, sequenced in a study of vaccination and CD4 T cells after COVID-19. Treatment defined: approximately nine-day PBMC culture with coronavirus spike peptide pools or control peptides (ViraFEST assay). Harvesting of the unexposed donor's CD4+ T cells predated the COVID-19 pandemic (2011-2018). The Oncomine TCR Beta short-read assay was what sequenced the DNA obtained from cultured CD4+ T cells. MiXCR, run by TCRdb on the PCR reads, gives a single entry per CDR3 protein. Among approximately 7,600 distinct CDR3 sequences listed, about half were seen once. These TCRs' antigens remain unknown. Sequenced input: CD4+ T cells from blood, cultured in vitro. The receptors originated from a human donor in good health.

The CDR3 DNA reads TGCAGTGCTAGACCGGCCGGGACGGTGTCTGGAAACACCATATATTTT. As protein: CSARPAGTVSGNTIYF. V usage is TRBV20-1 and J usage is TRBJ1-3; maybe TRBD1 (5 bases). This CDR3 is 16 amino acids long. Germline V gene sequence: CDR1 DFQATT, CDR2 SNEGSKA (reference sequence). Trimming stripped 2 bases from V and 1 base from J, with 15 bases between.

This chain joins TRBV6-2 or TRBV6-3 and TRBJ2-1; a weak D match, TRBD1 (5 bases). Trimming took off 6 bases at V and 4 bases at J, with 19 bases between the two ends. The germline gives CDR1 MNHEY, CDR2 SVGEGT. This CDR3 is built from 16 residues. Here the CDR3 DNA reads TGTGCCAGCAGGACGCTTGACAGTTACAATTACAATGAGCAGTTCTTC. Translated: CASRTLDSYNYNEQFF.

The chain employs TRBV7-2 and TRBJ2-5; TRBD2 might be the D (6 bases). Trimming pared 5 bases from V and 5 bases from J, leaving 9 bases between. Germline V gene sequence: CDR1 SGHTA, CDR2 FQGNSA. This CDR3 is built from 12 residues. The CDR3 sequence is CASSRRGETQYF. The CDR3 DNA reads TGTGCCAGCAGCCGCCGGGGGGAGACCCAGTACTTC. The full variable domain, rest sourced from reference TRBV7-2 and TRBJ2-5, is GAGVSQSPSNKVTEKGKDVELRCDPISGHTALYWYRQSLGQGLEFLIYFQGNSAPDKSGLPSDRFSAERTGGSVSTLTIQRTQQEDSAVYLCASSRRGETQYFGPGTRLLVL.

The chain joins TRBV5-1 to TRBJ2-1; TRBD2 matches 10 bases. Germline V gene data show CDR1 as SGHRS and CDR2 as YFSETQ. CDR3 length: 14 amino acids. V gave up 2 bases and J gave up 7 bases; unmatched junction bases: 3. The CDR3 here is CASSLTSGKNEQFF. The CDR3 DNA follows: TGCGCCAGCAGCTTAACTAGCGGGAAGAATGAGCAGTTCTTC. Full variable domain (rest looked up from reference TRBV5-1 and TRBJ2-1): KAGVTQTPRYLIKTRGQQVTLSCSPISGHRSVSWYQQTPGQGLQFLFEYFSETQRNKGNFPGRFSGRQFSNSRSEMNVSTLELGDSALYLCASSLTSGKNEQFFGPGTRLTVL.

This chain uses TRBV19 with TRBJ2-7, with D tentatively TRBD1 (6 bases). The CDR3 extends over 14 amino acids. V was pared by 7 bases and J by 1 base, with 14 bases between. Germline CDR1 and CDR2: LNHDA and SQIVND (reference sequence). DNA of the CDR3: TGTGCCAGTACCCCGTTTAGGGGGTCCTACGAGCAGTACTTC. Amino acid sequence: CASTPFRGSYEQYF.